Listed here is a single TCR beta chain. The antigen is not known. Germline V gives CDR1 SGHTA, CDR2 FQGTGA. V was trimmed by 2 bases and J by 4 bases, leaving 13 bases between them. There are 15 residues in the CDR3. PCR involved 60 Vbeta and 13 Jbeta primers. TCRdb's copy holds only in-frame clones and misses some; the assay was immunoSEQ multiplex PCR. The sample contains around 150,000 clones, around 72% of which appear only once. Every donor was a healthy person donating bone marrow. This record comes from a study of cytomegalovirus exposure and HLA in healthy donors. Whole-study context: Findings of an earlier analysis included over 95 million unique TCR beta sequences from roughly 200 million T cells. Study-wide results and caveats: Most of the TCR beta V segments (in an earlier analysis) were productive either about 87% or about 30% of the time. A likely sequencing artifact accounted for one observed cluster of highly shared sequence variants.

V is TRBV7-3 and J is TRBJ2-3; D possibly corresponds to TRBD2 (6 bases). The source is a man aged 45-65 years in good health and CMV-seropositive. Source material: PBMCs. The CDR3 coding sequence is TGTGCCAGCAGCTTATTGGGGCGGGACTCAGATACGCAGTATTTT. This gives the protein CASSLLGRDSDTQYF.